One and the same sample provided the 21 T cell receptor beta chains below, sequenced in a study of Tregs in tolerant kidney transplant recipients. Libraries were prepared by immunoSEQ multiplex PCR; TCRdb keeps only in-frame clonotypes and omits some of them. The sample yields roughly 86,000 clones, roughly 93% seen once. The nonmyeloablative bone marrow transplants came from related graft donors, with transient mixed chimerism. Here the sequenced sample was CD4+ T cells from blood (PBMCs), taken 12 months after the transplant. These receptors were obtained from a human patient who received a combined kidney and bone marrow transplant. A subset of T cells may come from the graft donor.

For this clone: Other DNA sequences in the same sample also yield this CDR3. The chain combines TRBV11-3 with TRBJ2-1; 7 bases are shared with TRBD2. This CDR3 spans 15 amino acids. The V gene's germline CDR1 is SGHNT and CDR2 YENEEA. The V gene end was trimmed by 1 base and the J gene end by 2 bases; junction bases not matched to a gene: 2. Here the CDR3 DNA reads TGTGCCAGCAGCTTAGGGCTAGCGGCCTACAATGAGCAGTTCTTC. Translation: CASSLGLAAYNEQFF.

This chain joins TRBV18 and TRBJ2-7, with TRBD1 matching 11 bases. The CDR3 spans 17 residues. Trimming at V came to 3 bases and at J to 1 base, leaving 8 bases not matched to a gene. Germline lookup yields CDR1 KGHSH and CDR2 LQKENI. This chain's CDR3 is CASSPTTGTGGSYEQYF. CDR3 coding DNA: TGTGCCAGCTCACCGACAACAGGGACAGGGGGATCCTACGAGCAGTACTTC. The complete variable domain, with remaining parts taken from reference TRBV18 and TRBJ2-7, reads NAGVMQNPRHLVRRRGQEARLRCSPMKGHSHVYWYRQLPEEGLKFMVYLQKENIIDESGMPKERFSAEFPKEGPSILRIQQVVRGDSAAYFCASSPTTGTGGSYEQYFGPGTRLTVT.

The rearrangement uses TRBV6-1 and TRBJ1-5; TRBD1 aligns across 7 bases. This CDR3 is built from 15 residues. The germline V gene encodes CDR1 MNHNS and CDR2 SASEGT. Unmatched junction bases numbered 4, after V lost 0 bases and J lost 5 bases. CDR3 in amino acids: CASSEALTGHQPQHF. CDR3 sequence (DNA): TGTGCCAGCAGTGAAGCCCTGACAGGGCATCAGCCCCAGCATTTT.

This clone was recorded once. The gene calls are TRBV11-2 and TRBJ2-7; no definite D call. From germline, CDR1 is SGHAT and CDR2 FQNNGV. V dropped 5 bases and J dropped 3 bases, with 8 bases sitting between them. There are 12 residues in the CDR3. This chain's CDR3 is CASSPTGYEQYF. CDR3 in DNA: TGTGCCAGCAGCCCGACGGGCTACGAGCAGTACTTC. Using reference TRBV11-2 and TRBJ2-7 for the parts outside the CDR3, the full variable domain is EAGVAQSPRYKIIEKRQSVAFWCNPISGHATLYWYQQILGQGPKLLIQFQNNGVVDDSQLPKDRFSAERLKGVDSTLKIQPAKLEDSAVYLCASSPTGYEQYFGPGTRLTVT.

The rearrangement links TRBV5-4 to TRBJ2-2, with TRBD1 as a possible D gene (6 bases). The CDR3 contains 17 residues. With 3 bases removed from V and 2 bases from J, the gap between germline ends came to 17 bases. CDR1 and CDR2 (germline): SGHNT, YYREEE (reference sequence). The CDR3 DNA follows: TGTGCCAGCAGCTCAGGGGCACGAATTGGAAACACCGGGGAGCTGTTTTTT. It yields the protein CASSSGARIGNTGELFF.

The chain couples TRBV5-1 to TRBJ2-7, with 9 bases aligning to TRBD2. The germline V gene encodes CDR1 SGHRS and CDR2 YFSETQ. With 0 bases clipped from V and 2 bases from J, the junction kept 3 bases outside the gene matches. The CDR3 has 15 amino acids. CDR3 DNA: TGCGCCAGCAGCTTGGAGGTAGCGGGGGCCTACGAGCAGTACTTC. It codes for CASSLEVAGAYEQYF. The variable domain in full, completed from reference TRBV5-1 and TRBJ2-7, reads KAGVTQTPRYLIKTRGQQVTLSCSPISGHRSVSWYQQTPGQGLQFLFEYFSETQRNKGNFPGRFSGRQFSNSRSEMNVSTLELGDSALYLCASSLEVAGAYEQYFGPGTRLTVT.

The V call is TRBV7-6, the J call TRBJ2-7; TRBD2 matches at 9 bases. The CDR3 consists of 16 residues. Per the germline V gene, CDR1 is SGHVS and CDR2 is FNYEAQ. The ends lost 3 bases at V and 3 bases at J; junction bases unmatched: 9. The CDR3 sequence: CASSLTPRLADYEQYF. CDR3 coding DNA: TGTGCCAGCAGCTTGACCCCCAGACTAGCGGACTACGAGCAGTACTTC.

The chain links TRBV7-2 to TRBJ2-3; 7 bases are shared with TRBD2. J lost 5 bases, V lost 6 bases, and 11 bases had no gene match. The germline CDR1 and CDR2 sequences are SGHTA and FQGNSA. The CDR3 extends over 15 amino acids. The CDR3 bases are TGTGCCAGCAGTGGAGGAGCGGGGTATGGAGATACGCAGTATTTT. It translates to CASSGGAGYGDTQYF.

V is TRBV11-3 and J is TRBJ2-1; maybe TRBD2 (6 bases). From germline, CDR1 is SGHNT and CDR2 YENEEA. CDR3 length: 17 amino acids. Trimming removed 5 bases at V and 0 bases at J, with 17 bases between. This chain's CDR3 is CASSPGTWASSYNEQFF. In nucleotides, the CDR3 is TGTGCCAGCAGCCCTGGGACTTGGGCGAGCTCCTACAATGAGCAGTTCTTC.

V and J are TRBV30 and TRBJ2-6; a possible D gene is TRBD2 (5 bases). The germline gives CDR1 GTSNPN, CDR2 SVGIG (reference sequence). V lost 4 bases and J lost 1, with 11 bases in between. This CDR3 has 15 residues. The chain's CDR3 is CAWKGRGSGANVLTF. The CDR3 DNA follows: TGTGCCTGGAAAGGACGGGGTTCTGGGGCCAACGTCCTGACTTTC.

V and J are TRBV5-4 and TRBJ2-7; 11 bases map to TRBD1. CDR1 and CDR2 (germline): SGHNT, YYREEE (reference sequence). The CDR3 runs 15 residues. J was trimmed by 3 bases and V by 5 bases; bases with no gene match: 7. The CDR3, as DNA: TGTGCCAGCAGATCATCCGGGACAGGGGGCTACGAGCAGTACTTC. This codes for CASRSSGTGGYEQYF.

The CDR3 bases are TGTGCCAGCAGCTCACAGCGGGGGTATGGCTACACCTTC. Protein sequence: CASSSQRGYGYTF. The J gene is TRBJ1-2, the V gene TRBV7-2; TRBD1 is a possible D gene (5 bases). The CDR3 consists of 13 residues. V dropped 4 bases and J dropped 5 bases, with 11 bases sitting between them. Germline CDR1 and CDR2: SGHTA and FQGNSA.

The chain combines TRBV7-8 with TRBJ2-3; possible D gene TRBD2, 6 bases. The length of the CDR3 is 14 residues. CDR1 is SGHVS, CDR2 FQNEAQ, per germline. V was trimmed by 2 bases and J by 1 base, leaving 7 bases between them. In DNA form, the CDR3 reads TGTGCCAGCAGCTTAAGGGAGGGCACAGATACGCAGTATTTT. It is translated as CASSLREGTDTQYF.

This chain uses TRBV10-1 with TRBJ2-2; D might be TRBD2 (6 bases). The V end was cut by 4 bases, the J end by 0 bases, with 15 bases between. This CDR3 has 17 residues. Germline V lookup: CDR1 WNHNN, CDR2 SYGVQD (reference sequence). The CDR3 loop is CASSVGSGPSNTGELFF. The CDR3 DNA reads as TGCGCCAGCAGTGTGGGTAGCGGACCCTCGAACACCGGGGAGCTGTTTTTT.

The genes are TRBV7-2 and TRBJ2-7; D remains ambiguous. Trimming left V 4 bases short and J 3 bases short, with 7 bases between. The CDR3 spans 12 residues. Germline V CDR1 and CDR2: SGHTA, FQGNSA. The CDR3 sequence: CASSSDNYEQYF. CDR3 sequence (DNA): TGTGCCAGCAGCTCTGACAACTACGAGCAGTACTTC.

The genes are TRBV10-3 and TRBJ2-7; TRBD1 agrees at 7 bases. The ends lost 7 bases at V and 0 bases at J; junction bases unmatched: 6. Germline V gene data show CDR1 as ENHRY and CDR2 as SYGVKD. The CDR3 runs 14 residues. CDR3 loop: CAITQTGYSYEQYF. CDR3 DNA: TGTGCCATCACCCAGACAGGGTACTCCTACGAGCAGTACTTC.

This clone was observed once. This chain links TRBV10-3 with TRBJ2-2; 8 bases align to TRBD2. The CDR3 is 16 amino acids. From germline, CDR1 is ENHRY and CDR2 SYGVKD. The trim removed 4 bases at V and 2 bases at J, leaving 6 bases unmatched. The CDR3 DNA is TGTGCCATCAGTGTCTCCAGCGGGGGTAACACCGGGGAGCTGTTTTTT. It is translated as CAISVSSGGNTGELFF.

The genes are TRBV7-2 and TRBJ1-1; D is undetermined. Trimming removed 4 bases at V and 5 bases at J, with 17 bases between. Per germline, CDR1 SGHTA and CDR2 FQGNSA. The CDR3 is made up of 15 amino acids. Here the CDR3 DNA reads TGTGCCAGCAGCTACACCGGCGGCGGGAGGACTGAAGCTTTCTTT. This encodes CASSYTGGGRTEAFF.

The rearrangement joins TRBV9 to TRBJ2-1; the match to TRBD2 covers 8 bases. The CDR3 covers 15 residues. V lost 4 bases and J lost 3; bases outside the gene matches: 6. In germline, CDR1 is SGDLS, CDR2 YYNGEE. This CDR3 reads CASSPQSGSYNEQFF. CDR3 nucleotide sequence: TGTGCCAGCAGCCCCCAAAGCGGGAGCTACAATGAGCAGTTCTTC.

The chain couples TRBV19 to TRBJ1-5; D is possibly TRBD1 (5 bases). Trimming removed 3 bases from V and 6 bases from J, with 12 bases in between. The germline V gene encodes CDR1 LNHDA and CDR2 SQIVND (reference sequence). The CDR3 is 14 amino acids. The chain's CDR3 is CASSMGGEGQPQHF. The CDR3, as DNA: TGTGCCAGTAGTATGGGAGGGGAAGGTCAGCCCCAGCATTTT.

The chain combines TRBV5-4 with TRBJ2-5, with D possibly TRBD2 on 6 matching bases. The CDR3 has 13 residues. Between the trimmed V and J ends, which lost 3 bases and 2 bases, there was a span of 8 bases. Germline V CDR1 and CDR2: SGHNT, YYREEE (reference sequence). The CDR3 protein is CASSSEGQETQYF. CDR3 bases: TGTGCCAGCAGCTCGGAGGGACAAGAGACCCAGTACTTC.